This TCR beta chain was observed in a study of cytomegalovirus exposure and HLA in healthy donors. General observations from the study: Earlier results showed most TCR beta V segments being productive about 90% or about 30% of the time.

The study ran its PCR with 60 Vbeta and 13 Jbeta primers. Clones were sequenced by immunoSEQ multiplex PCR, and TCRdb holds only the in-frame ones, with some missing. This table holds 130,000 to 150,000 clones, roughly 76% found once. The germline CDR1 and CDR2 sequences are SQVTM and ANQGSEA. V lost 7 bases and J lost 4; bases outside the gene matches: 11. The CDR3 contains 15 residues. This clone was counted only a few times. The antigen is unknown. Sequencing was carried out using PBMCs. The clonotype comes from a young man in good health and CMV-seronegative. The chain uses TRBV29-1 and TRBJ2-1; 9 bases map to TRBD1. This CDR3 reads CSGTGQGLMYNEQFF. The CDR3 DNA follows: TGCAGCGGGACCGGACAGGGGCTGATGTACAATGAGCAGTTCTTC.